The 30 T cell receptor beta chains listed next were all sequenced from one sample in a study of cytomegalovirus exposure and HLA in healthy donors. The study ran its PCR with 60 Vbeta and 13 Jbeta primers. Clones were sequenced by immunoSEQ multiplex PCR, and TCRdb holds only the in-frame ones, with some missing. The sample totals under 200,000 clones. Sequences were obtained from PBMCs. The receptors originated from a woman younger than 30 in good health and CMV-seropositive.

The chain couples TRBV4-2 to TRBJ2-3, with 10 positions matching TRBD2. The germline V gene encodes CDR1 LGHNA and CDR2 YNFKEQ. The CDR3 loop spans 17 amino acids. V lost 0 bases and J lost 3; bases outside the gene matches: 6. The CDR3 sequence is CASSQERAGGLTDTQYF. The CDR3 bases are TGTGCCAGCAGCCAAGAGCGAGCGGGGGGGTTAACAGATACGCAGTATTTT.

The rearrangement links TRBV6-1 to TRBJ1-1; 8 bases match TRBD1. The CDR3 sequence is 14 residues long. CDR1 MNHNS and CDR2 SASEGT come from the germline V gene. V trimming: 6 bases; J trimming: 9 bases; junction bases outside the gene matches: 12. CDR3 protein: CASSPRGTGVKAFF. CDR3 nucleotides: TGTGCCAGCAGCCCTAGGGGGACAGGAGTAAAAGCTTTCTTT.

The rearrangement uses TRBV4-1 and TRBJ1-2, with 8 bases matching TRBD1. Germline V gives CDR1 MGHRA, CDR2 YSYEKL. The CDR3 has 14 amino acids. J was trimmed by 8 bases and V by 4 bases; bases with no gene match: 9. CDR3 coding DNA: TGCGCCAGCAGCCTATCGGACAGGGCCGGGGGCTACACCTTC. This sequence encodes CASSLSDRAGGYTF.

Comments on this clone: The junction and the germline gene differ at one end; a read error may be behind it. The chain links TRBV6-5 to TRBJ2-2; 9 nucleotides align to TRBD1. This CDR3 comprises 15 residues. Germline V lookup: CDR1 MNHEY, CDR2 SVGAGI. The CDR3 region has the DNA TGTGCCAGCAGTTTACAGGGGGCGAATACCGGGGAGCTGTTTTTT. It translates to CASSLQGANTGELFF.

The J gene is TRBJ2-1, the V gene TRBV6-5, with 7 positions matching TRBD2. The CDR3 has 12 amino acids. Germline-derived CDR1 and CDR2 are MNHEY and SVGAGI. J gave up 2 bases and V 10 bases, and 2 bases lay outside the gene matches. Written as DNA, the CDR3 is TGTGCCACCGGGACTACCTACAATGAGCAGTTCTTC. This sequence encodes CATGTTYNEQFF.

The J gene is TRBJ2-3, the V gene TRBV4-3, with TRBD2 matching over 9 bases. The ends lost 3 bases at V and 4 bases at J; junction bases unmatched: 5. Looked up from germline, CDR1 is LGHNA and CDR2 is YSLEER. The length of the CDR3 is 15 residues. This chain's CDR3 is CASSHRAGGADTQYF. In DNA form, the CDR3 reads TGCGCCAGCAGCCACAGAGCGGGGGGCGCAGATACGCAGTATTTT.

The chain couples TRBV7-6 to TRBJ2-3, with 7 bases aligning to TRBD2. V gave up 1 base and J gave up 4 bases; unmatched junction bases: 5. The CDR3 sequence is 15 residues long. The germline V gene encodes CDR1 SGHVS and CDR2 FNYEAQ. Here the CDR3 DNA reads TGTGCCAGCAGCTTAGGACTAGCCAGGGCAGATACGCAGTATTTT. This encodes CASSLGLARADTQYF.

The chain couples TRBV6-5 to TRBJ1-3; D remains ambiguous. Germline V CDR1 and CDR2: MNHEY, SVGAGI. The CDR3 has 14 amino acids. Trimming took 6 bases from V and 1 from J, leaving 10 bases between them. Here the CDR3 reads CASSQQWSGNTIYF. The CDR3 nucleotides read TGTGCCAGCAGCCAACAGTGGTCTGGAAACACCATATATTTT.

The chain has TRBV19 and TRBJ2-3, with D maybe TRBD2 (6 bases). CDR3 size: 13 residues. The V end lost 7 bases, the J end lost 5 bases, and 13 bases lay between the germline ends. Germline V CDR1 and CDR2: LNHDA, SQIVND (reference sequence). CDR3 DNA sequence: TGTGCCAGTAATAGCGGCAGCCGAGATACGCAGTATTTT. Its translation: CASNSGSRDTQYF.

This chain connects TRBV14 to TRBJ2-3, with 14 bases that match TRBD2. The CDR3 is 15 amino acids. J gave up 4 bases and V 4 bases, and 1 base lay outside the gene matches. The germline V gene encodes CDR1 SGHDN and CDR2 FVKESK. The CDR3 sequence: CASSPGLAGADTQYF. The CDR3 nucleotides read TGTGCCAGCAGCCCGGGACTAGCGGGAGCAGATACGCAGTATTTT.

The V gene is TRBV28, the J gene TRBJ2-7, with 8 nucleotides matching TRBD1. The germline V gene encodes CDR1 MDHEN and CDR2 SYDVKM. The CDR3 extends over 14 amino acids. V lost 8 bases, J lost 0 bases, and 6 bases stayed unmatched. The CDR3 sequence: CASGGQAPSYEQYF. In nucleotides, the CDR3 is TGTGCCAGCGGGGGACAGGCCCCCTCCTACGAGCAGTACTTC.

This chain connects TRBV25-1 to TRBJ2-1, with a weak D call TRBD2 (6 bases). Trimming removed 8 bases at V and 1 base at J, with 12 bases between. This CDR3 is built from 14 residues. Germline CDR1 MGHDK, CDR2 SYGVNS. CDR3 in DNA: TGTGCCAGCTCAGTGGGGGGTTCCTACAATGAGCAGTTCTTC. Translation: CASSVGGSYNEQFF.

The rearrangement uses TRBV30 and TRBJ1-1, with a weak D call TRBD1 (6 bases). The CDR3 length is 14 residues. V was trimmed by 4 bases and J by 3 bases, leaving 15 bases between them. Germline values: CDR1 GTSNPN, CDR2 SVGIG (reference sequence). The CDR3 loop is CAWTSDRTDTEAFF. The CDR3 DNA follows: TGTGCCTGGACGAGTGACAGGACCGACACTGAAGCTTTCTTT.

V is TRBV5-1 and J is TRBJ2-7; 8 nucleotides match TRBD1. Looked up from germline, CDR1 is SGHRS and CDR2 is YFSETQ. There are 16 residues in the CDR3. The V and J ends lost 3 bases and 7 bases, in that order; junction bases with no gene match: 15. CDR3 coding DNA: TGCGCCAGCAGCTCGCCCGGGACAGGCCGAGACCTGGAGCAGTACTTC. Encoded protein: CASSSPGTGRDLEQYF.

The chain links TRBV7-9 to TRBJ2-3, with 9 positions matching TRBD2. Germline V CDR1 and CDR2: SEHNR, FQNEAQ (reference sequence). With V trimmed by 4 bases and J by 2 bases, 4 bases remained unmatched. CDR3 length: 15 residues. The CDR3: CASSYSGSFTDTQYF. DNA of the CDR3: TGTGCCAGCAGCTATAGCGGGAGTTTCACAGATACGCAGTATTTT.

This chain connects TRBV18 to TRBJ1-3, with D tentatively TRBD1 (6 bases). Germline-derived CDR1 and CDR2 are KGHSH and LQKENI. Trimming stripped 2 bases from V and 0 bases from J, with 8 bases between. The CDR3 covers 15 residues. CDR3 DNA: TGTGCCAGCTCACCAAAACAGGGCTCTGGAAACACCATATATTTT. This codes for CASSPKQGSGNTIYF.

The chain recombines TRBV5-1 with TRBJ2-5, with D perhaps given as TRBD1 or TRBD2 (6 bases each). CDR3 length equals 14 residues. V was cut by 4 bases and J by 3 bases, with 13 bases left in between. Germline V lookup: CDR1 SGHRS, CDR2 YFSETQ. CDR3 in amino acids: CASSLGASEETQYF. The CDR3 DNA is TGCGCCAGCAGCCTGGGGGCTAGCGAAGAGACCCAGTACTTC.

This chain uses TRBV7-9 with TRBJ2-7, with 9 positions matching TRBD1. Germline trimming cut 5 bases from V and 4 bases from J; bases unmatched to any gene: 9. CDR1 and CDR2 from the germline V gene are SEHNR and FQNEAQ (reference sequence). There are 15 residues in the CDR3. CDR3 protein: CASSPSQGAAYEQYF. As DNA, the CDR3 is TGTGCCAGCAGCCCCTCACAGGGGGCTGCGTACGAGCAGTACTTC.

This chain connects TRBV4-3 to TRBJ2-2; 8 bases map to TRBD2. Trimming removed 3 bases from V and 15 bases from J; junction bases left unmatched: 24. Germline lookup yields CDR1 LGHNA and CDR2 YSLEER. There are 18 residues in the CDR3. The CDR3 DNA reads TGCGCCAGCAGCCATGCCCAAGAGCGGGGGAGTTACCCCCCGCGGTTGTTTTTT. Translation gives CASSHAQERGSYPPRLFF.

V gene TRBV2 combines with J gene TRBJ1-1; TRBD1 matches 7 bases. Germline CDR1 is SNHLY and CDR2 is FYNNEI. Germline trimming cut 6 bases from V and 0 bases from J; bases unmatched to any gene: 25. The CDR3 extends over 21 amino acids. This chain's CDR3 is CASRIFRMLTGRGPVNTEAFF. CDR3 coding DNA: TGTGCCAGCAGAATATTTAGGATGTTGACAGGGAGAGGGCCCGTGAACACTGAAGCTTTCTTT.

The V and J genes are TRBV11-2 and TRBJ1-4; D is uncertain. The germline V and J ends were trimmed by 3 bases and 3 bases, with 11 bases remaining between them. The germline gives CDR1 SGHAT, CDR2 FQNNGV. The CDR3 is made up of 15 amino acids. Here the CDR3 DNA reads TGTGCCAGCAGCTTTAACCAGGCTCCTAATGAAAAACTGTTTTTT. Translating it yields CASSFNQAPNEKLFF.

CDR3 sequence: CASTKTDSYNQPQHF. The CDR3 DNA follows: TGTGCCAGCACCAAAACGGACAGCTACAATCAGCCCCAGCATTTT. The chain is built from TRBV6-1 and TRBJ1-5; possibly TRBD1 for D (6 bases). The CDR3 consists of 15 residues. Per the germline V gene, CDR1 is MNHNS and CDR2 is SASEGT. V was shortened by 7 bases and J by 3 bases, with 16 bases between the two germline ends.

This rearrangement joins TRBV27 to TRBJ2-1, with TRBD2 identical over 11 bases. V shed 5 bases and J 2 bases; nucleotides not matched to a gene: 11. This CDR3 is 18 amino acids long. CDR1 is MNHEY, CDR2 SMNVEV, per germline (reference sequence). The CDR3 region has the DNA TGTGCCAGCAGTCCGATCTCTAGCGGGGGGATCCCCTACAATGAGCAGTTCTTC. It encodes CASSPISSGGIPYNEQFF.

The rearrangement joins TRBV2 to TRBJ1-2, with D possibly TRBD1 on 5 matching bases. V was shortened by 7 bases and J by 8 bases, with 14 bases between the two germline ends. This CDR3 comprises 12 residues. The germline V gene has CDR1 SNHLY and CDR2 FYNNEI. As DNA, the CDR3 is TGTGCCAGCATGCGGGGGGTGGAGGGCTACACCTTC. Translating it yields CASMRGVEGYTF. Complete variable domain (other parts from reference TRBV2 and TRBJ1-2): EPEVTQTPSHQVTQMGQEVILRCVPISNHLYFYWYRQILGQKVEFLVSFYNNEISEKSEIFDDQFSVERPDGSNFTLKIRSTKLEDSAMYFCASMRGVEGYTFGSGTRLTVV.

The chain carries TRBV7-9 and TRBJ1-2; a possible D gene is TRBD1 (5 bases). V lost 3 bases and J 5 bases, leaving 7 bases between the germline ends. The germline CDR1 and CDR2 sequences are SEHNR and FQNEAQ (reference sequence). The CDR3 has 12 amino acids. The CDR3 DNA sequence: TGTGCCAGCAGCTTGAAGGGGTATGGCTACACCTTC. This translates into CASSLKGYGYTF.

The chain couples TRBV7-8 to TRBJ2-2, with 9 bases matching TRBD1. The trim removed 1 base at V and 7 bases at J, leaving 7 bases unmatched. CDR3 length equals 16 residues. CDR1 and CDR2 from the germline V gene are SGHVS and FQNEAQ. The CDR3: CASSLGGQGIGGELFF. The CDR3 DNA is TGTGCCAGCAGCTTAGGGGGACAGGGAATTGGCGGGGAGCTGTTTTTT. Supplemented by reference TRBV7-8 and TRBJ2-2, the full variable domain reads GAGVSQSPRYKVAKRGQDVALRCDPISGHVSLFWYQQALGQGPEFLTYFQNEAQLDKSGLPSDRFFAERPEGSVSTLKIQRTQQEDSAVYLCASSLGGQGIGGELFFGEGSRLTVL.

CDR3 nucleotides: TGTGCCTGGAGTCCGCGGACAGGGAATCTGTACTTC. It codes for CAWSPRTGNLYF. The gene calls are TRBV30 and TRBJ2-7, with 8 bases fitting TRBD1. Germline CDR1 GTSNPN, CDR2 SVGIG (reference sequence). Trimming at V came to 2 bases and at J to 12 bases, leaving 9 bases not matched to a gene. This CDR3 is built from 12 residues.

This chain uses TRBV7-9 with TRBJ2-5; 8 bases are a match to TRBD2. J was trimmed by 1 base and V by 0 bases; bases with no gene match: 4. The CDR3 runs to 16 residues. The germline V gene encodes CDR1 SEHNR and CDR2 FQNEAQ (reference sequence). The CDR3 region is CASSLAGSGVQETQYF. DNA for the CDR3: TGTGCCAGCAGCTTAGCGGGTAGCGGGGTCCAAGAGACCCAGTACTTC.

The gene calls are TRBV9 and TRBJ1-1; TRBD1 is a possible D gene (5 bases). The germline gives CDR1 SGDLS, CDR2 YYNGEE. With 0 bases removed from V and 4 bases from J, the gap between germline ends came to 10 bases. The CDR3 covers 14 residues. DNA of the CDR3: TGTGCCAGCAGCGTAGAAGGTAGGGGCACTGAAGCTTTCTTT. Amino acids: CASSVEGRGTEAFF.

The V call is TRBV28, the J call TRBJ1-1; TRBD1 might be the D (5 bases). CDR1 is MDHEN and CDR2 is SYDVKM in the germline V gene. Trimming cost V 8 bases and J 5 bases, with 15 bases left between them. The CDR3 covers 13 residues. The CDR3 is CASSLPGGTEAFF. The CDR3 bases are TGTGCCAGCTCCCTGCCGGGGGGGACTGAAGCTTTCTTT.